This TCR beta chain was recorded in a study of blood T cell repertoires in COVID-19. The wider study: In each case, the material was cDNA or gDNA derived from T cells, B-cell-depleted T cells, or PBMCs.

Germline-derived CDR1 and CDR2 are LNHDA and SQIVND (reference sequence). Trimming stripped 5 bases from V and 4 bases from J, with 15 bases between. The CDR3 is made up of 15 amino acids. The table came from immunoSEQ multiplex PCR; TCRdb's copy has only in-frame clones and leaves some out. The sample has tens of thousands of clones; around 90% are singletons. Sequences were obtained from peripheral blood. The sequence was collected from a man in his fifties or sixties with acute or convalescent COVID-19. The rearrangement links TRBV19 to TRBJ1-5; D gene unclear. The CDR3 is CASSFPSERNQPQHF. As DNA, the CDR3 is TGTGCCAGTAGTTTCCCCTCCGAGAGGAATCAGCCCCAGCATTTT.